The 20 T cell receptor beta chains presented below share a single source sample, sequenced in a study of T cell changes during pregnancy in multiple sclerosis. Produced via immunoSEQ multiplex PCR; TCRdb's table is partial and in-frame only. The sample has 40,000 to 60,000 clones, more than 85% seen once. The input for sequencing was CD8+ T cells from peripheral blood mononuclear cells, taken in the first trimester of pregnancy. Source of these receptors: a female donor with multiple sclerosis, enrolled in a pregnancy study.

This chain joins TRBV4-3 and TRBJ2-1, with 9 bases lining up with TRBD2. In germline, CDR1 is LGHNA, CDR2 YSLEER. The CDR3 is made up of 16 amino acids. V was clipped by 0 bases and J by 4 bases; unmatched bases: 4. CDR3: CASSQDLAGIYNEQFF. The CDR3 nucleotides read TGCGCCAGCAGCCAAGACCTAGCGGGGATTTACAATGAGCAGTTCTTC.

The gene calls are TRBV5-1 and TRBJ2-5; 11 bases are a match to TRBD2. The germline V gene has CDR1 SGHRS and CDR2 YFSETQ. The CDR3 loop spans 15 amino acids. The ends lost 6 bases at V and 4 bases at J; junction bases unmatched: 8. The CDR3 nucleotides read TGCGCCAGCACCCTAGCGGGAGGTCGGTCAGAGACCCAGTACTTC. Its protein is CASTLAGGRSETQYF.

The chain carries TRBV29-1 and TRBJ2-4; the D is unclear. Germline V lookup: CDR1 SQVTM, CDR2 ANQGSEA. Trimming took off 1 base at V and 5 bases at J, with 6 bases between the two ends. The length of the CDR3 is 12 residues. This CDR3 is CSVEVPENIQYF. The CDR3 DNA follows: TGCAGCGTTGAAGTCCCAGAAAACATTCAGTACTTC.

The gene calls are TRBV7-9 and TRBJ1-1; TRBD1 aligns across 7 bases. The V and J ends lost 2 bases and 1 base, in that order; junction bases with no gene match: 7. CDR1 and CDR2 from the germline V gene are SEHNR and FQNEAQ (reference sequence). The CDR3 extends over 16 amino acids. CDR3 loop: CASSLFQGVGNTEAFF. CDR3 DNA: TGTGCCAGCAGCTTATTCCAGGGGGTCGGGAACACTGAAGCTTTCTTT. Together with reference TRBV7-9 and TRBJ1-1, the CDR3 gives the full variable domain: DTGVSQNPRHKITKRGQNVTFRCDPISEHNRLYWYRQTLGQGPEFLTYFQNEAQLEKSRLLSDRFSAERPKGSFSTLEIQRTEQGDSAMYLCASSLFQGVGNTEAFFGQGTRLTVV.

The rearrangement links TRBV27 to TRBJ1-5; D uncertain. There are 17 residues in the CDR3. CDR1 is MNHEY and CDR2 is SMNVEV in the germline V gene (reference sequence). Trimming stripped 5 bases from V and 6 bases from J, with 23 bases between. The CDR3 coding sequence is TGTGCCAGCAGTAGAGGATCGGGGTTTGGCGCCGGTCAGCCCCAGCATTTT. Translated, it gives CASSRGSGFGAGQPQHF.

The rearrangement links TRBV29-1 to TRBJ2-3, with 13 positions matching TRBD2. The germline V gene encodes CDR1 SQVTM and CDR2 ANQGSEA. Trimming at V came to 5 bases and at J to 4 bases, leaving 6 bases not matched to a gene. This CDR3 has 15 amino acids. This CDR3 is CSVTGLAGAADTQYF. CDR3 DNA sequence: TGCAGCGTTACTGGACTAGCGGGAGCCGCAGATACGCAGTATTTT.

The rearrangement links TRBV7-8 to TRBJ1-1; a possible D gene is TRBD1 (6 bases). Germline V gives CDR1 SGHVS, CDR2 FQNEAQ. The CDR3 is 14 residues long. The V gene lost 5 bases and the J gene lost 5 bases, with 15 bases spanning the gap. The DNA of the CDR3 is TGTGCCAGCAGCGGACGCAGGGGAATTACTGAAGCTTTCTTT. Translated, it gives CASSGRRGITEAFF.

The chain joins TRBV15 to TRBJ2-3; 10 positions agree with TRBD2. Germline CDR1 is LNHNV and CDR2 is YYDKDF (reference sequence). J was trimmed by 0 bases and V by 3 bases; bases with no gene match: 3. CDR3 length: 16 amino acids. The CDR3 region is CATSSLLAGSTDTQYF. The CDR3 DNA reads as TGTGCCACCAGCAGTCTACTAGCGGGGAGCACAGATACGCAGTATTTT. Based on the CDR3 plus reference TRBV15 and TRBJ2-3, the full variable domain is DAMVIQNPRYQVTQFGKPVTLSCSQTLNHNVMYWYQQKSSQAPKLLFHYYDKDFNNEADTPDNFQSRRPNTSFCFLDIRSPGLGDTAMYLCATSSLLAGSTDTQYFGPGTRLTVL.

The V call is TRBV4-1, the J call TRBJ1-1; D unclear. The germline V and J ends were trimmed by 3 bases and 0 bases, with 11 bases remaining between them. The V gene's germline CDR1 is MGHRA and CDR2 YSYEKL. The CDR3 is 15 residues long. The CDR3 bases are TGCGCCAGCAGCCAGGGTCCCGGGATGAACACTGAAGCTTTCTTT. Amino acids: CASSQGPGMNTEAFF.

The J gene is TRBJ1-4, the V gene TRBV19; TRBD1 might be the D (6 bases). There are 15 residues in the CDR3. V dropped 7 bases and J dropped 4 bases, with 16 bases sitting between them. The germline gives CDR1 LNHDA, CDR2 SQIVND (reference sequence). As DNA, the CDR3 is TGTGCCAGTATCGGAACAGGGACGGTTAATGAAAAACTGTTTTTT. As protein: CASIGTGTVNEKLFF.

This clone was observed a single time. The chain carries TRBV7-6 and TRBJ2-7; TRBD1 is a possible D gene (5 bases). Per germline, CDR1 SGHVS and CDR2 FNYEAQ. This CDR3 has 13 amino acids. Trimming took 1 base from V and 2 from J, leaving 6 bases between them. This chain's CDR3 is CASSLEDTYEQYF. CDR3 DNA: TGTGCCAGCAGCTTAGAGGACACCTACGAGCAGTACTTC.

The chain links TRBV27 to TRBJ2-5, with a tentative D call TRBD2 (5 bases). Between the trimmed V and J ends, which lost 7 bases and 11 bases, there was a span of 17 bases. In germline, CDR1 is MNHEY, CDR2 SMNVEV (reference sequence). The length of the CDR3 is 12 residues. The CDR3 DNA is TGTGCCAGCACATCGCGGCGTGGGGAGCAGTACTTC. Its translation: CASTSRRGEQYF.

The chain is built from TRBV4-2 and TRBJ2-7; D not resolved. In germline, CDR1 is LGHNA, CDR2 YNFKEQ. V shed 1 base and J shed 4 bases, with 8 bases lying between them. The CDR3 is 13 amino acids. The CDR3 DNA sequence: TGTGCCAGCAGCCAAGCCCGAGGATACGAGCAGTACTTC. It yields the protein CASSQARGYEQYF.

V is TRBV6-1 and J is TRBJ1-1, with 9 bases that match TRBD1. From germline, CDR1 is MNHNS and CDR2 SASEGT. Trimming removed 1 base from V and 0 bases from J; junction bases left unmatched: 3. This CDR3 region has 16 residues. CDR3 in amino acids: CASSEGQGVVNTEAFF. Here the CDR3 DNA reads TGTGCCAGCAGTGAAGGACAGGGGGTAGTGAACACTGAAGCTTTCTTT.

The chain combines TRBV7-9 with TRBJ2-1; 11 nucleotides align to TRBD2. This CDR3 is 16 amino acids long. Germline CDR1 and CDR2: SEHNR and FQNEAQ (reference sequence). The V segment lost 3 bases and the J segment 9 bases; nucleotides outside the gene matches: 10. The CDR3 DNA follows: TGTGCCAGCAGCTTTAGCCGACTAGCGGGGCGGGGTGAGCAGTTCTTC. Protein sequence: CASSFSRLAGRGEQFF.

This clone showed up just a few times. This rearrangement joins TRBV19 to TRBJ1-5; D is uncertain. The germline V gene has CDR1 LNHDA and CDR2 SQIVND (reference sequence). The V end lost 5 bases, the J end lost 5 bases, and 13 bases lay between the germline ends. The CDR3 totals 14 residues. CDR3 residues: CASSAGYVYQPQHF. CDR3 bases: TGTGCCAGTAGTGCAGGATACGTTTATCAGCCCCAGCATTTT.

The chain joins TRBV4-2 to TRBJ1-1, with 8 bases identical to TRBD1. The CDR3 loop spans 15 amino acids. Germline CDR1 is LGHNA and CDR2 is YNFKEQ. Trimming at V came to 5 bases and at J to 2 bases, leaving 7 bases not matched to a gene. CDR3 sequence (DNA): TGTGCCAGCAGCTATGCCGGGACAGGCAACACTGAAGCTTTCTTT. Its translation is CASSYAGTGNTEAFF.

This clone was counted a single time. This chain joins TRBV27 and TRBJ2-2; the D is unclear. Between the trimmed V and J ends, which lost 5 bases and 9 bases, there was a span of 13 bases. The CDR3 covers 13 residues. In germline, CDR1 is MNHEY, CDR2 SMNVEV (reference sequence). The CDR3 DNA follows: TGTGCCAGCAGTCCCGAGTCGGGTTGGGAGCTGTTTTTT. It codes for CASSPESGWELFF.

The chain is built from TRBV29-1 and TRBJ2-1; D is possibly TRBD2 (5 bases). Deletions cut 1 base from V and 8 bases from J, with 12 bases between. CDR3 length: 13 residues. Germline loops: CDR1 SQVTM, CDR2 ANQGSEA. CDR3 region: CSVEGGPGDEQFF. CDR3 in DNA: TGCAGCGTTGAAGGAGGGCCCGGGGATGAGCAGTTCTTC.

This rearrangement joins TRBV27 to TRBJ2-1; no definite D call. The CDR3 covers 15 residues. Trimming removed 3 bases from V and 2 bases from J, with 11 bases in between. The germline V gene has CDR1 MNHEY and CDR2 SMNVEV (reference sequence). The DNA of the CDR3 is TGTGCCAGCAGTTTCAGGCAAGCCACCTACAATGAGCAGTTCTTC. It encodes CASSFRQATYNEQFF.